This T cell receptor beta chain emerged from a study of cytomegalovirus exposure and HLA in healthy donors. Overall study findings and caveats: The dataset shows that most TCR sequences were rare, while some public TCRs occurred in many donors. Analyzed later, association rates of TCRs varied across HLA loci, with DRB1 most and HLA-C fewest. An analysis done earlier found most TCR beta V segments productive about 87% or about 30% of the time. HLA alleles showed associations with 16,951 TCR beta sequences in a later analysis, at a 0.05 false discovery rate.

This CDR3 is built from 20 residues. Researchers ran the PCR with 60 Vbeta and 13 Jbeta primers. The protocol was immunoSEQ multiplex PCR, while the TCRdb copy is restricted to in-frame clones and leaves out a portion. The sample has about 130,000 clones, 70% to 90% seen once. This clone was counted only a few times. Its cognate antigen is unknown. The material sequenced was PBMCs. The TCR originated in a boy between 5 and 17 years old in good health and CMV-seronegative. The V gene is TRBV12-2, the J gene TRBJ2-3; the D segment call TRBD2 is taken from the table without a DNA check. TRBV12-2 corresponds to a pseudogene. The CDR3 region has the DNA TGTGCAAGTCGCTTAGATGGCGGGACTAGCGGGGGGGGAAGCACAGATACGCAGTATTTT. Protein product: CASRLDGGTSGGGSTDTQYF.